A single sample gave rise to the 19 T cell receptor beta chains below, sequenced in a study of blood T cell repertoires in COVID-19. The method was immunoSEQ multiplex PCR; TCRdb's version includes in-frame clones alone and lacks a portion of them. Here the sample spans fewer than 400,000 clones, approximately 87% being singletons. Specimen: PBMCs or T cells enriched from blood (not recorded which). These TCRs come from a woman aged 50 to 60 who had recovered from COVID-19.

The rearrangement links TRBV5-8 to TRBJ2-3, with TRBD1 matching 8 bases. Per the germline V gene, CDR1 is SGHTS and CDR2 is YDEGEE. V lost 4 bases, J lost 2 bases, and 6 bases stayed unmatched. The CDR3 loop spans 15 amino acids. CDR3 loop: CASSLTGGSTDTQYF. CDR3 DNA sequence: TGTGCCAGCAGCCTTACAGGGGGATCCACAGATACGCAGTATTTT.

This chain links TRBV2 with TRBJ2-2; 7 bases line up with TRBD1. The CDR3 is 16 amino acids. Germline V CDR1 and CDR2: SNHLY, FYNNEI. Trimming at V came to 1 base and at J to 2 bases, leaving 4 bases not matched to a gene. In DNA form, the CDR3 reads TGTGCCAGCAGTGAAGTTGGGACAGCAAACACCGGGGAGCTGTTTTTT. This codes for CASSEVGTANTGELFF. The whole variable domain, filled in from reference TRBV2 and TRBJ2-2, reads EPEVTQTPSHQVTQMGQEVILRCVPISNHLYFYWYRQILGQKVEFLVSFYNNEISEKSEIFDDQFSVERPDGSNFTLKIRSTKLEDSAMYFCASSEVGTANTGELFFGEGSRLTVL.

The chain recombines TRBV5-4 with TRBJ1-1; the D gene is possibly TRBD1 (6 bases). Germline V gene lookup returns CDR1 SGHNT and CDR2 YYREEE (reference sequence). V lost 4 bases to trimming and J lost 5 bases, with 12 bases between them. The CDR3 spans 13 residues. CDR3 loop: CASSITQGTEAFF. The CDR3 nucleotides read TGTGCCAGCAGCATTACGCAGGGGACTGAAGCTTTCTTT.

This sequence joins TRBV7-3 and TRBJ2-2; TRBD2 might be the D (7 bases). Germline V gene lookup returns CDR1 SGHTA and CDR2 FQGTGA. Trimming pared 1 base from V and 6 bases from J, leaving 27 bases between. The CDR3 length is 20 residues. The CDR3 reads CASSLIPISRGAQDAGELFF. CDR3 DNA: TGTGCCAGCAGCTTAATACCCATCTCTCGGGGGGCCCAAGATGCCGGGGAGCTGTTTTTT. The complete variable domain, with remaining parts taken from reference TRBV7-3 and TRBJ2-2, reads GAGVSQTPSNKVTEKGKYVELRCDPISGHTALYWYRQSLGQGPEFLIYFQGTGAADDSGLPNDRFFAVRPEGSVSTLKIQRTERGDSAVYLCASSLIPISRGAQDAGELFFGEGSRLTVL.

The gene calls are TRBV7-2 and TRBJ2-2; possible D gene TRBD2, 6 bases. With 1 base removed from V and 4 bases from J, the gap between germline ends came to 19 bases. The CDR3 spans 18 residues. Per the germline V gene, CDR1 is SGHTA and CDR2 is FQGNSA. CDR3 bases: TGTGCCAGCAGCTTAGTTTGGGGAGTGGGGGGAAGCACCGGGGAGCTGTTTTTT. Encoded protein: CASSLVWGVGGSTGELFF.

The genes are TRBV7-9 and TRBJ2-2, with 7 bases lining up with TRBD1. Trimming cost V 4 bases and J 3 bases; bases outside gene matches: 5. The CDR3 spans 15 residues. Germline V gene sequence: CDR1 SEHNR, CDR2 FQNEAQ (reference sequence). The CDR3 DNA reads TGTGCCAGCAGCTCCGGGACAGCTTACACCGGGGAGCTGTTTTTT. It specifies CASSSGTAYTGELFF.

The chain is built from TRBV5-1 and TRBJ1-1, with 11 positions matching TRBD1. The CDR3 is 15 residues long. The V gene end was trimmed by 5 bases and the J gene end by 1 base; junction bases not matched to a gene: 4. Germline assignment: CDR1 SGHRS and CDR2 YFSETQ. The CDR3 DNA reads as TGCGCCAGCAGTCGGACAGGGGGCCCGAACACTGAAGCTTTCTTT. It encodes CASSRTGGPNTEAFF.

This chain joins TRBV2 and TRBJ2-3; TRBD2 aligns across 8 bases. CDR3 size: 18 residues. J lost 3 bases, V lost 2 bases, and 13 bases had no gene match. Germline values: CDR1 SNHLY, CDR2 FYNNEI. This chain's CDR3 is CASSEWERGGRETDTQYF. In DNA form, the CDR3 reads TGTGCCAGCAGTGAATGGGAACGGGGGGGCCGTGAGACAGATACGCAGTATTTT.

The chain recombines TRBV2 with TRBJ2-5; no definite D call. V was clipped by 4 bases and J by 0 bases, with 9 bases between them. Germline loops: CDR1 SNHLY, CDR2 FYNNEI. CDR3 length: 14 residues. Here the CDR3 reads CASSGGQYQETQYF. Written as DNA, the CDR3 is TGTGCCAGCAGTGGTGGGCAGTACCAAGAGACCCAGTACTTC. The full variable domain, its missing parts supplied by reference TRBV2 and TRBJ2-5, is EPEVTQTPSHQVTQMGQEVILRCVPISNHLYFYWYRQILGQKVEFLVSFYNNEISEKSEIFDDQFSVERPDGSNFTLKIRSTKLEDSAMYFCASSGGQYQETQYFGPGTRLLVL.

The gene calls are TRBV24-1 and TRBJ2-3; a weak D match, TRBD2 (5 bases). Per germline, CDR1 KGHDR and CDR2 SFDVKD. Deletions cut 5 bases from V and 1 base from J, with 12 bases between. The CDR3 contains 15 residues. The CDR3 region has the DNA TGTGCCACCAGTGCGGGAAGAGAGCGCACAGATACGCAGTATTTT. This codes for CATSAGRERTDTQYF.

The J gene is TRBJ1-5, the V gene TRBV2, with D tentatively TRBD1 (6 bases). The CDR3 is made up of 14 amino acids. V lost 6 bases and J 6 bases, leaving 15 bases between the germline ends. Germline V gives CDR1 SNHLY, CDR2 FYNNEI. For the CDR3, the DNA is TGTGCCAGCAGCGAATTACAGGGTATTCAGCCCCAGCATTTT. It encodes CASSELQGIQPQHF.

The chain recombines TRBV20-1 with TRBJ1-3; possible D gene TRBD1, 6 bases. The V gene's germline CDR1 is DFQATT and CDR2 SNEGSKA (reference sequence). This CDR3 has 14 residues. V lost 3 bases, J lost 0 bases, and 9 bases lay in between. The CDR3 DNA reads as TGCAGTGCTAGTAGGGGGGGCTCTGGAAACACCATATATTTT. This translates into CSASRGGSGNTIYF.

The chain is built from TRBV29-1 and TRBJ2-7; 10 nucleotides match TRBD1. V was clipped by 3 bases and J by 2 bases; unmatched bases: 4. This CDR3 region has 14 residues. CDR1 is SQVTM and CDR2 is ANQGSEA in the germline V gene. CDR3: CSVDNGQGAYEQYF. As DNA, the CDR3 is TGCAGCGTTGATAACGGACAGGGGGCCTACGAGCAGTACTTC.

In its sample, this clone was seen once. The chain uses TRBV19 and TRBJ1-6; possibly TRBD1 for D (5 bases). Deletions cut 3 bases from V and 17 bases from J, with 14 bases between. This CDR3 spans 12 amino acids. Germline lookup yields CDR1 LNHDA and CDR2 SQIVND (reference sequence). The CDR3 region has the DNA TGTGCCAGTAGTATGACGGGAGGGACCTTCCACTTT. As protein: CASSMTGGTFHF.

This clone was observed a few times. CDR3: CASKETTTHPNTF. In DNA form, the CDR3 reads TGTGCCAGCAAGGAGACCACGACCCATCCCAACACCTTC. The V call is TRBV2, the J call TRBJ1-2; D not certain. Between the trimmed V and J ends, which lost 7 bases and 12 bases, there was a span of 21 bases. This CDR3 contains 13 residues. Germline V CDR1 and CDR2: SNHLY, FYNNEI.

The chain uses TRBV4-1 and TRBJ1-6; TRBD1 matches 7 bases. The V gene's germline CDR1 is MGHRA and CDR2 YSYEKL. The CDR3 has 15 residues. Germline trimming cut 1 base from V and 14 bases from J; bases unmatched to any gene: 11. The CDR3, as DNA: TGCGCCAGCAGCCAAGGGGACAGTAGTTCTCGAACCCTCCACTTT. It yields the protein CASSQGDSSSRTLHF.

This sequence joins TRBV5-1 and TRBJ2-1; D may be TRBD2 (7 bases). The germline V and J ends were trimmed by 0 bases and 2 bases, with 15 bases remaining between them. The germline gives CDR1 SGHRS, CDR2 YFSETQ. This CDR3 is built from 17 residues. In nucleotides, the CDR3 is TGCGCCAGCAGCTTGGCCATTGGGGGGGCTCCCTACAATGAGCAGTTCTTC. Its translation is CASSLAIGGAPYNEQFF.

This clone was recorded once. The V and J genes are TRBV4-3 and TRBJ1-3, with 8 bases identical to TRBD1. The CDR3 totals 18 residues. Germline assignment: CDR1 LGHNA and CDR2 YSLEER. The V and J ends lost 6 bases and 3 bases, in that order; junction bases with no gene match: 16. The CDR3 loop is CASSPKLPTGGSGNTIYF. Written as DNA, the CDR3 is TGCGCCAGCAGTCCCAAACTCCCAACAGGGGGGAGTGGAAACACCATATATTTT.

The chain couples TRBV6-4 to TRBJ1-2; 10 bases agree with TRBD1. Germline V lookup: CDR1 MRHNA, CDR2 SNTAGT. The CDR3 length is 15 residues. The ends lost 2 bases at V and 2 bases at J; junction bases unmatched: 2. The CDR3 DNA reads TGTGCCAGCAGTGACGGGACAGGGGTAAACTATGGCTACACCTTC. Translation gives CASSDGTGVNYGYTF.